What follows is one TCR beta chain and its context. This clonotype was seen a few times. Its antigen specificity is not known. No much larger clone is present one base from it, and per-base qualities are unavailable. These data originate in a study of regulatory T cells in long-lasting Graves disease (dated by TCRdb to the early 2020s). At the level of the whole study: In the newly diagnosed Graves' disease group, patients had been taking antithyroid drugs for less than 3 months. Peripheral blood TCR sequencing and RNA sequencing compared persistent Graves' disease patients with newly diagnosed Graves' disease patients. TCR sequencing covered around 13 persistent and around 20 newly diagnosed Graves' disease patients, about 35 samples in total. The study was conducted in China and was registered as a clinical trial.

Library generation was performed with multiplex PCR. Sequenced using an Illumina HiSeq 4000. TCR beta libraries were built with iRepertoire HTBI primers and Arm-PCR amplification of CDR3 regions. Before sequencing, the PCR products went through gel purification. The paper's data handling went like this. Gene usage analysis of CDR3 amino acid clonotypes relied on the approximately 60 TRBV and around 13 TRBJ segments identified across samples. COPE and FqMerger were used to merge the filtered high-quality paired reads into contigs. BLAST was used to align contigs to IMGT TRBV, TRBD and TRBJ reference genes, and CDR3 was defined according to IMGT. Clonotypes above 0.1% frequency were classified as highly expanded clones. Repertoire diversity was measured by Shannon entropy, and V-J evenness by the Gini coefficient. Public clonotypes were defined as clonotypes shared by more than one individual. TCRdb ran its own pipeline on the public reads, namely fastp trimming at Q25 and MiXCR clone calling, and kept in-frame beta chains. Merged by CDR3 protein, the rows form single entries marked with the most common genes and DNA. The V and J calls were not made by the authors but by TCRdb's processing. The sample yields 500,000 or so distinct CDR3 sequences; 15% to 20% were counted once. Jointly, the top ten make up 12% of the sample.

The germline V end is reduced by 1 base and the J end by 5 bases; junction bases left unmatched: 18. The CDR3 goes from the cysteine to the phenylalanine over 20 residues. Kept here is only the CDR3 DNA, which spans 60 bases and is read in frame from base 1. From the germline V gene, CDR1 is SGHRS and CDR2 is YFSETQ. The time point label here, explained by the study, means: newly diagnosed GD, antithyroid drugs for less than 3 months. For both TCR sequencing and RNA sequencing, RNA was extracted from PBMCs in TRIzol. The diagnosis of Graves' disease followed American Thyroid Association guidelines. Recruitment of patients was carried out at an endocrinology department in Xi'an, China. Each patient gave approximately 10 milliliters of peripheral blood, collected in an EDTA anticoagulant tube. Ficoll Paque Plus density gradient separation was used to isolate PBMCs, and no further T cell sorting was done. An Agilent 2100 Bioanalyzer and agarose gel were used to check RNA quality, while a NanoDrop 2000 measured RNA concentration.

The study at large found these results: Only the TCR beta chain was sequenced and analyzed. The small sample size was acknowledged by the authors as a limitation that may reduce accuracy. A larger number of public clonotypes was shared among persistent patients (around 2,500) than among newly diagnosed patients (more than 850). Compared with newly diagnosed patients, persistent Graves' disease patients had lower TCR Shannon entropy and fewer highly expanded clones, which suggests clonal expansion. Preferential use of TRBV28, TRBJ1-2 and TRBJ2-5 was observed in persistent disease, whereas TRBV20-1 and TRBJ2-1 were favored in newly diagnosed disease. Only peripheral blood was studied, because thyroid tissue, the primary lesion, was inaccessible.

The same data also went into a second study, on T cells in Graves' hyperthyroidism and ophthalmopathy. The second study also describes: Stable Graves' hyperthyroidism was defined as no progression to ophthalmopathy during 18 months of follow-up. The hyperthyroidism patients were between 18 and 65 years old and newly diagnosed, with a disease duration of less than 2 months. The study excluded patients with uncontrolled infections, other autoimmune diseases, pregnancy or lactation. Diagnoses were established on the basis of clinical symptoms, serum thyroxine and TRAb, thyroid ultrasound, and orbital computed tomography. For the first round of RT-PCR on the TCR CDR3, the HTBI primer set was used together with the Qiagen OneStep RT-PCR kit. Most expanded thyroid clonotypes (frequency above 0.001) were also detected in blood, suggesting blood repertoires may reflect thyroid immune responses. A model built on a 13 V-J signature distinguished ophthalmopathy from stable hyperthyroidism, reaching about 88% sensitivity and around 81% specificity in cross-validation and 80%/75% in testing. In validation, the model predicted progression to ophthalmopathy with 60% to 71% sensitivity and roughly 75% specificity, a median of 6.5 months before onset. TCR V-J signatures able to tell the groups apart were searched for in a discovery cohort of more than 90 patients, of whom more than 40 had Graves' ophthalmopathy and more than 55 had stable Graves' hyperthyroidism. Prospective prediction of ophthalmopathy was tested in an independent validation cohort consisting of some 19 hyperthyroidism patients and about 17 patients who later progressed to ophthalmopathy. The 100 discovery patients were randomly divided into training and test sets at a 7:3 ratio. Thyroid tissue and blood T-cell repertoires from more than five Graves' hyperthyroidism patients were also compared in the study. After sampling, hyperthyroidism patients received methimazole starting at 30 mg daily, and ophthalmopathy patients received high-dose intravenous methylprednisolone. The libraries were constructed in a second round of multiplex PCR and then size-selected and purified. Paired-end sequencing of the libraries was performed with 100 bp reads on an Illumina HiSeq2000. Raw data were processed with SOAPnuke, discarding reads with adapters, uncalled bases, mean Phred below 15, or no exact constant-primer or identifier match. High-quality paired reads were merged using COPE v1.2.5, and each unique nucleotide sequence was defined as a clonotype. MiTCR v1.1 was used to align clonotypes to the IMGT TRBV, TRBD and TRBJ reference segments. Only V-J combinations with frequency above 0.0001, covering 99% to 99.2% of repertoires, were analysed. The TCS score was defined as the ratio of F50 (clonal expansion) to E x V (chaos), calculated using BLOSUM62-based TCRdist between CDR3 peptides within each V-J. Welch's t-statistics and random forest reduced roughly 540 V-J features to roughly 13, which were used in a naive Bayes classifier (R e1071). Sample size was not statistically predetermined, and investigators were not blinded to group allocation. According to the paper, TCR Vbeta CDR3 sequencing was carried out on about 140 peripheral blood samples, which came from about 45 ophthalmopathy, around 75 hyperthyroidism and about 17 progressor patients.

Here the chain combines TRBV5-1 and TRBJ2-5; the junction holds 12 bases that match TRBD1. The sample here was peripheral blood mononuclear cells (PBMCs), taken at new diagnosis, from a patient treated with antithyroid drugs. The sequence was obtained from a middle-aged man with Graves disease. Donor details come from another sample of the same person, matched by shared clones. CDR3 region: CASSLTAGTGGAYLFETQYF. The nucleotides are TGCGCCAGCAGCTTGACCGCCGGGACAGGGGGCGCTTACCTCTTCGAGACCCAGTACTTC.